One sample yielded the 27 T cell receptor beta chains listed below, sequenced in a study of patients and donors after allogeneic stem cell transplantation. TCRdb re-derived calls from the RT-PCR reads in MiXCR, one entry per CDR3 protein. The table lists 190,000 or so distinct CDR3 sequences, around two fifths of them singletons. Sequencing used blood, either unsorted or a sorted T cell fraction (not recorded which). These receptors all stem from a human donor who was either an allogeneic HSCT recipient or a stem cell or donor lymphocyte infusion donor (not recorded which). It is not recorded whose cells these are; they may come from a transplant donor.

This clonotype was counted a few times. The chain is built from TRBV29-1 and TRBJ2-1, with a possible D match to TRBD2 (5 bases). The CDR3 consists of 14 residues. The germline gives CDR1 SQVTM, CDR2 ANQGSEA. Between the trimmed V and J ends, which lost 3 bases and 2 bases, there was a span of 11 bases. CDR3 sequence (DNA): TGCAGCGTTGAGAGGGATATCCCCTACAATGAGCAGTTCTTC. Translation gives CSVERDIPYNEQFF.

As for this clonotype: Given the absence of the conserved phenylalanine or tryptophan at the CDR3 end, a read error is likely. The CDR3 coding sequence is TGCGCCAGCAGCCAAGATCGTGGGATGGGTGGAGCTAACTATGGCTACACCTCC. Translating gives CASSQDRGMGGANYGYTS. V usage is TRBV4-3 and J usage is TRBJ1-2; the D is unclear. Germline V lookup: CDR1 LGHNA, CDR2 YSLEER. The germline V and J ends were trimmed by 0 bases and 0 bases, with 17 bases remaining between them. CDR3 length: 18 residues.

The V and J genes are TRBV27 and TRBJ1-2; D ambiguous. The CDR3 totals 15 residues. Trimming took 3 bases from V and 3 from J, leaving 14 bases between them. Germline V lookup: CDR1 MNHEY, CDR2 SMNVEV (reference sequence). The CDR3 DNA reads as TGTGCCAGCAGTTTTGGTGGGCCTGGCGACTATGGCTACACCTTC. This sequence encodes CASSFGGPGDYGYTF.

This clonotype was observed a few times. The chain combines TRBV29-1 with TRBJ1-1, with 7 bases matching TRBD1. Trimming cost V 6 bases and J 2 bases; bases outside gene matches: 9. This CDR3 is 14 amino acids long. The germline CDR1 and CDR2 sequences are SQVTM and ANQGSEA. The CDR3 nucleotides read TGCAGCGTACGAAATTACAGGGGCAACACTGAAGCTTTCTTT. It encodes CSVRNYRGNTEAFF. Looking up the rest from reference TRBV29-1 and TRBJ1-1 gives the full variable domain: SAVISQKPSRDICQRGTSLTIQCQVDSQVTMMFWYRQQPGQSLTLIATANQGSEATYESGFVIDKFPISRPNLTFSTLTVSNMSPEDSSIYLCSVRNYRGNTEAFFGQGTRLTVV.

This clonotype was seen only a few times. The rearrangement uses TRBV9 and TRBJ1-1; D not certain. Germline V lookup: CDR1 SGDLS, CDR2 YYNGEE. CDR3 length: 13 amino acids. Trimming removed 2 bases from V and 0 bases from J, with 5 bases in between. CDR3 in amino acids: CASSVRMNTEAFF. In nucleotides, the CDR3 is TGTGCCAGCAGCGTGCGAATGAACACTGAAGCTTTCTTT.

This chain joins TRBV29-1 and TRBJ2-2; TRBD2 matches 10 bases. CDR3 length: 16 residues. Trimming at V came to 0 bases and at J to 5 bases, leaving 6 bases not matched to a gene. CDR1 and CDR2 from the germline V gene are SQVTM and ANQGSEA. CDR3 sequence (DNA): TGCAGCGTTGAAGATGCCCTAGCGGGAGAGACCGGGGAGCTGTTTTTT. Its protein is CSVEDALAGETGELFF.

V gene TRBV10-3 combines with J gene TRBJ1-5; TRBD1 matches 12 bases. The CDR3 length is 14 residues. CDR1 and CDR2 (germline): ENHRY, SYGVKD. V lost 10 bases and J lost 5; bases outside the gene matches: 6. The CDR3 nucleotides are TGTGCCACGGCCGGGACAGGGGGCGATCAGCCCCAGCATTTT. It codes for CATAGTGGDQPQHF.

This clonotype has at least ten counts. The chain carries TRBV12-3 or TRBV12-4 and TRBJ1-2; D unclear. This CDR3 region has 11 residues. V was pared by 1 base and J by 6 bases, with 3 bases between. CDR3 DNA sequence: TGTGCCAGCAGTTTAGGGGATGGCTACACCTTC. This gives the protein CASSLGDGYTF.

This chain connects TRBV9 to TRBJ2-7; D is uncertain. Germline CDR1 and CDR2: SGDLS and YYNGEE. Trimming took off 4 bases at V and 3 bases at J, with 11 bases between the two ends. The CDR3 has 13 amino acids. CDR3 DNA sequence: TGTGCCAGCAGCCCGGACGGCCACTACGAGCAGTACTTC. This translates into CASSPDGHYEQYF.

The rearrangement links TRBV9 to TRBJ1-1, with no clear D. Germline CDR1 and CDR2: SGDLS and YYNGEE. V dropped 0 bases and J dropped 4 bases, with 13 bases sitting between them. The CDR3 runs 15 residues. The CDR3 DNA is TGTGCCAGCAGCGTAGTAATAGATCTCGGCACTGAAGCTTTCTTT. Translation: CASSVVIDLGTEAFF. The full variable domain, completed using reference TRBV9 and TRBJ1-1, is DSGVTQTPKHLITATGQRVTLRCSPRSGDLSVYWYQQSLDQGLQFLIQYYNGEERAKGNILERFSAQQFPDLHSELNLSSLELGDSALYFCASSVVIDLGTEAFFGQGTRLTVV.

J is TRBJ1-2 and V is TRBV5-6, with TRBD1 as a possible D gene (6 bases). Germline lookup yields CDR1 SGHDT and CDR2 YYEEEE. Trimming removed 3 bases at V and 4 bases at J, with 13 bases between. This CDR3 has 14 amino acids. The CDR3 is CASSWKQGRYGYTF. The DNA of the CDR3 is TGTGCCAGCAGCTGGAAACAGGGTCGCTATGGCTACACCTTC.

The chain couples TRBV7-2 to TRBJ2-3; no clear D. The CDR3 length is 14 residues. Trimming took 2 bases from V and 1 from J, leaving 7 bases between them. Per the germline V gene, CDR1 is SGHTA and CDR2 is FQGNSA. For the CDR3, the DNA is TGTGCCAGCAGCTTAAGCGACGGCACAGATACGCAGTATTTT. This sequence encodes CASSLSDGTDTQYF.

This clonotype came up a few times. V gene TRBV30 combines with J gene TRBJ1-1, with D unclear. CDR3 size: 11 residues. The ends were cut back, 5 bases at V and 5 bases at J, with 9 bases in the middle. CDR1 GTSNPN and CDR2 SVGIG come from the germline V gene (reference sequence). CDR3 in amino acids: CAWFRSTEAFF. The CDR3 nucleotides read TGTGCCTGGTTTCGGAGTACTGAAGCTTTCTTT.

This chain uses TRBV3-1 with TRBJ2-7, with D possibly being TRBD2 (5 bases). The V gene lost 4 bases and the J gene lost 4 bases, with 14 bases spanning the gap. Per germline, CDR1 LGHDT and CDR2 YNNKEL (reference sequence). The CDR3 consists of 14 residues. CDR3 loop: CASSPYQREYEQYF. For the CDR3, the DNA is TGTGCCAGCAGCCCTTACCAGAGGGAGTACGAGCAGTACTTC.

V gene TRBV20-1 combines with J gene TRBJ1-4; 10 nucleotides match TRBD1. There are 15 residues in the CDR3. CDR1 and CDR2 from the germline V gene are DFQATT and SNEGSKA (reference sequence). J gave up 11 bases and V 0 bases, and 9 bases lay outside the gene matches. The CDR3 sequence: CSARDPRQGAWKLFF. For the CDR3, the DNA is TGCAGTGCTAGAGATCCGAGACAGGGGGCTTGGAAACTGTTTTTT.

The CDR3 here is CASSLGITGWGEAFF. CDR3 coding DNA: TGTGCCAGCAGTTTGGGGATAACAGGTTGGGGGGAAGCTTTCTTT. The rearrangement uses TRBV28 and TRBJ1-1; D is possibly TRBD1 (5 bases). The CDR3 loop spans 15 amino acids. With 3 bases removed from V and 8 bases from J, the gap between germline ends came to 19 bases. The V gene's germline CDR1 is MDHEN and CDR2 SYDVKM.

This clonotype was found a few times. The chain combines TRBV2 with TRBJ1-1; D not certain. Germline V gene lookup returns CDR1 SNHLY and CDR2 FYNNEI. V was cut by 2 bases and J by 4 bases, with 11 bases left in between. This CDR3 comprises 14 residues. CDR3 residues: CASSESVKPTEAFF. CDR3 coding DNA: TGTGCCAGCAGTGAATCAGTAAAGCCCACTGAAGCTTTCTTT. The full variable domain, with the rest looked up from reference TRBV2 and TRBJ1-1, is EPEVTQTPSHQVTQMGQEVILRCVPISNHLYFYWYRQILGQKVEFLVSFYNNEISEKSEIFDDQFSVERPDGSNFTLKIRSTKLEDSAMYFCASSESVKPTEAFFGQGTRLTVV.

The chain is built from TRBV28 and TRBJ2-5; D is unresolved. With 3 bases removed from V and 1 base from J, the gap between germline ends came to 9 bases. The CDR3 totals 14 residues. CDR1 and CDR2 from the germline V gene are MDHEN and SYDVKM. This CDR3 is CASSFDAGQETQYF. CDR3 coding DNA: TGTGCCAGCAGTTTTGATGCCGGCCAAGAGACCCAGTACTTC.

This sequence joins TRBV25-1 and TRBJ1-5, with 9 nucleotides matching TRBD1. Germline V lookup: CDR1 MGHDK, CDR2 SYGVNS. The CDR3 extends over 15 amino acids. V was clipped by 3 bases and J by 3 bases; unmatched bases: 3. CDR3 nucleotide sequence: TGTGCCAGCAGTGAGAGGACAGGGGTCAATCAGCCCCAGCATTTT. Translation gives CASSERTGVNQPQHF.

This clonotype has a handful of counts. This chain connects TRBV9 to TRBJ1-1, with 8 bases identical to TRBD1. Trimming took 4 bases from V and 3 from J; bases not matched to a gene: 11. Germline V gene sequence: CDR1 SGDLS, CDR2 YYNGEE. The CDR3 covers 16 residues. In DNA form, the CDR3 reads TGTGCCAGCAGCCTTCGGACAGGGACGGGGGACACTGAAGCTTTCTTT. It encodes CASSLRTGTGDTEAFF.

This clonotype was seen only a few times. The chain has TRBV5-1 and TRBJ2-2; TRBD2 is a possible D gene (6 bases). The CDR3 runs to 15 residues. Trimming left V 0 bases short and J 5 bases short, with 11 bases between. Per germline, CDR1 SGHRS and CDR2 YFSETQ. As DNA, the CDR3 is TGCGCCAGCAGCTTGGTAGGAGGGCCGACCGGGGAGCTGTTTTTT. This codes for CASSLVGGPTGELFF.

J is TRBJ1-2 and V is TRBV5-6, with D perhaps matching TRBD1 (5 bases). Germline V lookup: CDR1 SGHDT, CDR2 YYEEEE. V lost 4 bases and J 5 bases, leaving 15 bases between the germline ends. This CDR3 has 14 residues. The CDR3 region has the DNA TGTGCCAGCAGCGCGACCGGGACCGAATATGGCTACACCTTC. It is translated as CASSATGTEYGYTF.

The rearrangement uses TRBV12-3 or TRBV12-4 and TRBJ2-7, with D perhaps given as TRBD1 or TRBD2 (6 bases each). Trimming shortened V by 4 bases and J by 3 bases, and 25 bases separated the two germline ends. The CDR3 runs to 18 residues. The CDR3 nucleotides are TGTGCCAGCAGTTCACCAGCAGGGGCGCTCGGGAGAGGCTACGAGCAGTACTTC. It translates to CASSSPAGALGRGYEQYF.

This chain uses TRBV6-2 or TRBV6-3 with TRBJ1-5; 7 nucleotides agree with TRBD1. Germline trimming cut 4 bases from V and 3 bases from J; bases unmatched to any gene: 15. The germline CDR1 and CDR2 sequences are MNHEY and SVGEGT. The CDR3 extends over 18 amino acids. Here the CDR3 reads CASSSDPGTVWNNQPQHF. The CDR3, as DNA: TGTGCCAGCAGTTCCGACCCCGGGACAGTTTGGAACAATCAGCCCCAGCATTTT.

The gene calls are TRBV29-1 and TRBJ2-2; D may be TRBD1 (6 bases). V lost 6 bases, J lost 5 bases, and 13 bases lay in between. Germline V gene lookup returns CDR1 SQVTM and CDR2 ANQGSEA. The CDR3 loop spans 13 amino acids. CDR3 nucleotide sequence: TGCAGCGTCCAACCTGGACAGACCGGGGAGCTGTTTTTT. Translating it yields CSVQPGQTGELFF.

V is TRBV24-1 and J is TRBJ2-1, with a possible D match to TRBD1 (5 bases). The V gene's germline CDR1 is KGHDR and CDR2 SFDVKD. The length of the CDR3 is 12 residues. The V gene lost 1 base and the J gene lost 8 bases, with 5 bases spanning the gap. The CDR3 spells CATSDLGDEQFF. DNA of the CDR3: TGTGCCACCAGTGATTTAGGGGATGAGCAGTTCTTC.

The genes are TRBV5-1 and TRBJ2-2; D uncertain. The V and J ends lost 3 bases and 4 bases respectively, with 19 bases between them. The germline CDR1 and CDR2 sequences are SGHRS and YFSETQ. The CDR3 covers 17 residues. This CDR3 is CASSSLLDPLGTGELFF. In nucleotides, the CDR3 is TGCGCCAGCAGCTCCCTTTTGGACCCTCTGGGCACCGGGGAGCTGTTTTTT.